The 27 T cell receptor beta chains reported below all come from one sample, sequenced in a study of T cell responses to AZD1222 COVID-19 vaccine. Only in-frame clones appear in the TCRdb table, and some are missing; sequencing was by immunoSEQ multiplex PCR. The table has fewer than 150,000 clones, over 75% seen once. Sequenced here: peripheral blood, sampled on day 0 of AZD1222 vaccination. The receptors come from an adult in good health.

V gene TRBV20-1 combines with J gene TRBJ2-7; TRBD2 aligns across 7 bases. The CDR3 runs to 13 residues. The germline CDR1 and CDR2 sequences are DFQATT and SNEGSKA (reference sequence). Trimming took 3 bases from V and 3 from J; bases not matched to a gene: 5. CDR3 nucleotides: TGCAGTGCTAGTGGGGGGGACTACTACGAGCAGTACTTC. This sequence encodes CSASGGDYYEQYF.

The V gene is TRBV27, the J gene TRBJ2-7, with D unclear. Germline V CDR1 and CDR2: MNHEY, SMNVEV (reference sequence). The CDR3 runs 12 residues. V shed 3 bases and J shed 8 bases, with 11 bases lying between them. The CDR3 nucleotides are TGTGCCAGCAGTTTTTTCGCCCTCCAGCAGTACTTC. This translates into CASSFFALQQYF.

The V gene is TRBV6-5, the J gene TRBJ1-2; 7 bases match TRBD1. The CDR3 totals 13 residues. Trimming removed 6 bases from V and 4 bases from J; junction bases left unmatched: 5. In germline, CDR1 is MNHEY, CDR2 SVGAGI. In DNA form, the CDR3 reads TGTGCCAGCAGCTGGACAGGAAGCTATGGCTACACCTTC. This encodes CASSWTGSYGYTF.

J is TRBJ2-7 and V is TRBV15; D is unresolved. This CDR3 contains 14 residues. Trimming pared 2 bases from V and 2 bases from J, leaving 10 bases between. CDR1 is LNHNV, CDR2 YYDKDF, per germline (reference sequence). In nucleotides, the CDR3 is TGTGCCACCAGCAGAACCAAGACCACCTACGAGCAGTACTTC. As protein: CATSRTKTTYEQYF.

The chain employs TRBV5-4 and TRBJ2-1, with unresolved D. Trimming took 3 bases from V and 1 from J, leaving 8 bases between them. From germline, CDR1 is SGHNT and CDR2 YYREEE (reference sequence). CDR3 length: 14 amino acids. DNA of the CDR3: TGTGCCAGCAGCTCGGGCCTATCCTACAATGAGCAGTTCTTC. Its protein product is CASSSGLSYNEQFF.

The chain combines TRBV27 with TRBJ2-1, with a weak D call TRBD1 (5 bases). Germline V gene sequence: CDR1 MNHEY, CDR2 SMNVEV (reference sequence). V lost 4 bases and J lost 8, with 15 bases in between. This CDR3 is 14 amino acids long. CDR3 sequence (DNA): TGTGCCAGCAGTTCCCAGGGAAGGGTCGATGAGCAGTTCTTC. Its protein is CASSSQGRVDEQFF.

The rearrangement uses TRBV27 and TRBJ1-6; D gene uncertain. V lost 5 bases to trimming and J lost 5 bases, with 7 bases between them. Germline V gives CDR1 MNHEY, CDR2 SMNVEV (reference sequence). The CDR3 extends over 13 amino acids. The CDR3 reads CASSGWHNSPLHF. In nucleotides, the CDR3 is TGTGCCAGCAGTGGGTGGCATAATTCACCCCTCCACTTT.

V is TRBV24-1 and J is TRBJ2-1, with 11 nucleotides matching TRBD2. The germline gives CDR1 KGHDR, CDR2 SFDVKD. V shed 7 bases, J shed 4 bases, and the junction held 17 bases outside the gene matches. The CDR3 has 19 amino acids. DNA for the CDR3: TGTGCCACCAGGGTAGTGGGACGGGAGACTAGCGGGGAGTACAATGAGCAGTTCTTC. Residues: CATRVVGRETSGEYNEQFF.

The CDR3 here is CASSQEWQVEAFF. The DNA for the CDR3 is TGCGCCAGCAGCCAAGAGTGGCAGGTTGAAGCTTTCTTT. The chain employs TRBV4-1 and TRBJ1-1; no clear D. The CDR3 consists of 13 residues. V shed 0 bases and J shed 7 bases, with 9 bases lying between them. Germline V gene data show CDR1 as MGHRA and CDR2 as YSYEKL.

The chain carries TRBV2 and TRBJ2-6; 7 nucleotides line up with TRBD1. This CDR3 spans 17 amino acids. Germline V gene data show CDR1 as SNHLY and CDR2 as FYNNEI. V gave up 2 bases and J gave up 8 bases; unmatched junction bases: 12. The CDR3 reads CASSERTGGTWTNVLTF. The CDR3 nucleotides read TGTGCCAGCAGTGAAAGGACAGGAGGAACATGGACCAACGTCCTGACTTTC.

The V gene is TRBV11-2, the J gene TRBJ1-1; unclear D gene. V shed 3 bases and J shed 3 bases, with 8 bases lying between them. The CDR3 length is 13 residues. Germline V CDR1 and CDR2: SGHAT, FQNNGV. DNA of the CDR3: TGTGCCAGCAGCTTTTCCGGGTACACTGAAGCTTTCTTT. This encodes CASSFSGYTEAFF. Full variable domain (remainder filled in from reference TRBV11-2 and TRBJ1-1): EAGVAQSPRYKIIEKRQSVAFWCNPISGHATLYWYQQILGQGPKLLIQFQNNGVVDDSQLPKDRFSAERLKGVDSTLKIQPAKLEDSAVYLCASSFSGYTEAFFGQGTRLTVV.

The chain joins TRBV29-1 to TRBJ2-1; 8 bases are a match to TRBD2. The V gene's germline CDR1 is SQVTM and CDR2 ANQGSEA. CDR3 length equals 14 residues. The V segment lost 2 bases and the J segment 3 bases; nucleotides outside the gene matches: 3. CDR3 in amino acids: CSVELRGGYNEQFF. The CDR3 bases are TGCAGCGTTGAACTTCGGGGGGGCTACAATGAGCAGTTCTTC.

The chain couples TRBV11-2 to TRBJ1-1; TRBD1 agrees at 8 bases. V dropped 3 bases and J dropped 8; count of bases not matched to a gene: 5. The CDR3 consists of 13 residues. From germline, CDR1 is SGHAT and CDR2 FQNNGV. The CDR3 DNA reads TGTGCCAGCAGCTTTGGACAGGGAGCCGAAGCTTTCTTT. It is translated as CASSFGQGAEAFF.

CDR3 loop: CASSDRGHGHEQYF. CDR3 DNA sequence: TGTGCCAGCAGCGATAGGGGGCACGGACACGAGCAGTACTTC. The V gene is TRBV7-9, the J gene TRBJ2-7; TRBD1 agrees at 7 bases. The CDR3 runs to 14 residues. Germline values: CDR1 SEHNR, CDR2 FQNEAQ (reference sequence). V dropped 5 bases and J dropped 5; count of bases not matched to a gene: 9.

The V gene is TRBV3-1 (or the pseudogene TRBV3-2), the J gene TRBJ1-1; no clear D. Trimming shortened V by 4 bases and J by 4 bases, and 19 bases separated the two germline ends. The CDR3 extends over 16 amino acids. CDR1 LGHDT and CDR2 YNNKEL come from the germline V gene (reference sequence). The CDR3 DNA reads TGTGCCAGCAGCCTCAGCGGCCCCTTCGCGGCCACTGAAGCTTTCTTT. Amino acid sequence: CASSLSGPFAATEAFF.

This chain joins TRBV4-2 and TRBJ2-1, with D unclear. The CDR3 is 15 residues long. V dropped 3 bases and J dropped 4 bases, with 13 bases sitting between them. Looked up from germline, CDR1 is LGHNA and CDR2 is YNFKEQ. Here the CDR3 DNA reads TGTGCCAGCAGCCACGATCTAGGCAGTTACAATGAGCAGTTCTTC. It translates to CASSHDLGSYNEQFF.

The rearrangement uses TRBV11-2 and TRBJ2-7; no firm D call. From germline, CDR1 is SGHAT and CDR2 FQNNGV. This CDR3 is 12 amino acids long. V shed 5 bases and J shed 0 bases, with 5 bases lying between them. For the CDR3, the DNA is TGTGCCAGCAGCGGGGTCTCCTACGAGCAGTACTTC. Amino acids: CASSGVSYEQYF.

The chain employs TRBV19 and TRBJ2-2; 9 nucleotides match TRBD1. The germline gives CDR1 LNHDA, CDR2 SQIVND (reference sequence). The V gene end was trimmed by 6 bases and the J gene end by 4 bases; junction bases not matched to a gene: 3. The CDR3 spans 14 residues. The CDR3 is CASSGQGITGELFF. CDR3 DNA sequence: TGTGCCAGTAGCGGACAGGGGATCACCGGGGAGCTGTTTTTT.

The CDR3 DNA reads TGTGCCAGCAGCCTAAGACAGGGGCGACAGCCCCAGCATTTT. It encodes CASSLRQGRQPQHF. The V call is TRBV2, the J call TRBJ1-5; 8 bases align to TRBD1. Germline V gene lookup returns CDR1 SNHLY and CDR2 FYNNEI. V shed 6 bases and J 7 bases; nucleotides not matched to a gene: 8. This CDR3 is 14 amino acids long.

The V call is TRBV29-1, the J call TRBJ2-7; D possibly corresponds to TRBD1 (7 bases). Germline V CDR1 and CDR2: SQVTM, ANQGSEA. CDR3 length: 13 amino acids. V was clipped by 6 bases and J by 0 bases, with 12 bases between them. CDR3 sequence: CSVPGGNSYEQYF. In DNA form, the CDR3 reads TGCAGCGTACCAGGGGGGAACTCCTACGAGCAGTACTTC.

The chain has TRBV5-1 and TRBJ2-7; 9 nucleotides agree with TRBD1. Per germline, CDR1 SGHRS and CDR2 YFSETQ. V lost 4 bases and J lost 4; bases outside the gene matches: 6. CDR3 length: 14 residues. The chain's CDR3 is CASSVGQGAYEQYF. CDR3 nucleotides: TGCGCCAGCAGCGTGGGACAGGGAGCGTACGAGCAGTACTTC.

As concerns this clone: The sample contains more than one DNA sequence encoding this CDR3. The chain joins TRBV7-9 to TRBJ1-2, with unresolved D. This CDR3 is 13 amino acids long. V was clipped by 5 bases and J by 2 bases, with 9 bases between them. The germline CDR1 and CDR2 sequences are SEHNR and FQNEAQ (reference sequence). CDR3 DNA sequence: TGTGCCAGCAGCCTCGAAGCCAACTATGGCTACACCTTC. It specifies CASSLEANYGYTF.

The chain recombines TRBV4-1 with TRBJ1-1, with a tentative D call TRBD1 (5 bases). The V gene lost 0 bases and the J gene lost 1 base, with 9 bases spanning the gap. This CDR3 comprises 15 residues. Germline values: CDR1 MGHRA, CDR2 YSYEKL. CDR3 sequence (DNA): TGCGCCAGCAGCCAAGATTTTGACAGGAACACTGAAGCTTTCTTT. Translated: CASSQDFDRNTEAFF.

CDR3 sequence reads: CASSPLGQGTVMNTEAFF. The DNA for the CDR3 is TGTGCCAGCTCACCATTAGGACAGGGAACCGTAATGAACACTGAAGCTTTCTTT. The chain combines TRBV18 with TRBJ1-1, with TRBD1 identical over 8 bases. This CDR3 spans 18 amino acids. V shed 2 bases, J shed 0 bases, and the junction held 11 bases outside the gene matches. Germline CDR1 KGHSH, CDR2 LQKENI.

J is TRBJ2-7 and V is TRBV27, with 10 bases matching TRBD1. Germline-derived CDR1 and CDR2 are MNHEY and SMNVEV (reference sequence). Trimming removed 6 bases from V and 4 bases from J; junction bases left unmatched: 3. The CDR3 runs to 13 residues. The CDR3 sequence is CASSPDRGYEQYF. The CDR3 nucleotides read TGTGCCAGCAGCCCGGACAGGGGGTACGAGCAGTACTTC.

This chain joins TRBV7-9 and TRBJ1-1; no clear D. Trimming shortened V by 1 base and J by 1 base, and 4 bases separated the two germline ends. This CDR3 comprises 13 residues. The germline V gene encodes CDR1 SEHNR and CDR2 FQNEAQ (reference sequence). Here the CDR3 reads CASSLVTNTEAFF. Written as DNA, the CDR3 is TGTGCCAGCAGCTTAGTGACGAACACTGAAGCTTTCTTT.

The CDR3 DNA reads as TGCGCCAGCAGCTTCCGTAGCGGGGGGGGCCCCGATACGCAGTATTTT. Protein: CASSFRSGGGPDTQYF. The rearrangement joins TRBV5-1 to TRBJ2-3, with TRBD2 identical over 11 bases. CDR3 length: 16 amino acids. V shed 2 bases, J shed 6 bases, and the junction held 8 bases outside the gene matches. Per the germline V gene, CDR1 is SGHRS and CDR2 is YFSETQ.